The entry below describes one T cell receptor (beta chain). These data belong to a study of blood T cell repertoires in COVID-19. Study overall: PBMCs, B-cell-depleted T cells, or T cells were the source of the cDNA or gDNA that made up the material.

Sequencing was performed with immunoSEQ multiplex PCR; in TCRdb, only in-frame clones are kept and a portion is missing. The sample has about 110,000 clones; more than 80% are singletons. Trimming took 3 bases from V and 3 from J, leaving 8 bases between them. This CDR3 contains 13 residues. Germline CDR1 is SGDLS and CDR2 is YYNGEE. Sequences were obtained from peripheral blood. The chain links TRBV9 to TRBJ2-3; D is unclear. The source is a man aged 35 to 55 with active or convalescent COVID-19. In DNA form, the CDR3 reads TGTGCCAGCAGCGCTAGTATAACAGATACGCAGTATTTT. As protein: CASSASITDTQYF.